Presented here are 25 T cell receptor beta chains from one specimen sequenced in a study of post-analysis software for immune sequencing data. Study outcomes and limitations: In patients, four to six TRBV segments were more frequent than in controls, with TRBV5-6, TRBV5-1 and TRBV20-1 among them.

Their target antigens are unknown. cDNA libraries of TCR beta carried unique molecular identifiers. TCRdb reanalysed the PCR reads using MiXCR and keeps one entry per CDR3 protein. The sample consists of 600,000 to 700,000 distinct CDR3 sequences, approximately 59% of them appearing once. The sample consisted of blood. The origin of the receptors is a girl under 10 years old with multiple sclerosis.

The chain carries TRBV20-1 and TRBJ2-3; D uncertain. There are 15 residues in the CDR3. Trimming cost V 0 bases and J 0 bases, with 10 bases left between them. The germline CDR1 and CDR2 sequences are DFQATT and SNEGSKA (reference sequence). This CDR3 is CSARDLSLSTDTQYF. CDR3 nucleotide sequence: TGCAGTGCTAGAGATCTCTCCTTAAGCACAGATACGCAGTATTTT.

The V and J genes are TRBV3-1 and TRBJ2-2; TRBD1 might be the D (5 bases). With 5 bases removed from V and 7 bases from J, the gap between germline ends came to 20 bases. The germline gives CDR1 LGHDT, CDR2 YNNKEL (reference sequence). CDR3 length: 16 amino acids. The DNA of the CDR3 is TGTGCCAGCAGCTCCCGACAGAGGATGAGGAACGGGGAGCTGTTTTTT. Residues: CASSSRQRMRNGELFF.

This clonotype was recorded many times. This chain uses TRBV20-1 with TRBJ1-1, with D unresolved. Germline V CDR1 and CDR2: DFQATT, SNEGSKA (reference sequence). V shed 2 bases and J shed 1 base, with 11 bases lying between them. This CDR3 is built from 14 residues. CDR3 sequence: CSARPMGGNTEAFF. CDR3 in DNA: TGCAGTGCTAGACCTATGGGAGGGAACACTGAAGCTTTCTTT.

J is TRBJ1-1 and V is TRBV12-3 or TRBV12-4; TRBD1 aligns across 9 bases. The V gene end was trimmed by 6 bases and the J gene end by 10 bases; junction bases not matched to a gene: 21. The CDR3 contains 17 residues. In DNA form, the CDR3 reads TGTGCCAGCAGCTTTTCTACTGGGGACAGGGAAAAATCCGGAGCTTTCTTT. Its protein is CASSFSTGDREKSGAFF.

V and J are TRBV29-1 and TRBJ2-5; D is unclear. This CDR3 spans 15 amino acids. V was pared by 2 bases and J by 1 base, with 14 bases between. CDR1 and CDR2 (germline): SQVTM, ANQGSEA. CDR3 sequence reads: CSVEPQGRFQETQYF. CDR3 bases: TGCAGCGTTGAACCCCAAGGTCGGTTCCAAGAGACCCAGTACTTC.

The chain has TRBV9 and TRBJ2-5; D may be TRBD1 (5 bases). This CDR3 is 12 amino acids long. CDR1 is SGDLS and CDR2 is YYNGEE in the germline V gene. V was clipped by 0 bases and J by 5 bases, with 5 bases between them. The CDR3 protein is CASSVDRETQYF. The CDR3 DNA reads TGTGCCAGCAGCGTAGACAGGGAGACCCAGTACTTC.

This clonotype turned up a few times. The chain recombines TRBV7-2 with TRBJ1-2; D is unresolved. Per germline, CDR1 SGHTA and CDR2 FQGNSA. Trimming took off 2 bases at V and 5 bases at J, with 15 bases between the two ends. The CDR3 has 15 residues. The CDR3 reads CASSLSEVVGYGYTF. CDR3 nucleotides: TGTGCCAGCAGCTTAAGCGAGGTAGTCGGTTATGGCTACACCTTC.

This CDR3 is CSASQLAGGSNEQFF. The CDR3, as DNA: TGCAGTGCTAGCCAACTAGCGGGGGGTTCCAATGAGCAGTTCTTC. The rearrangement links TRBV20-1 to TRBJ2-1, with 12 bases aligning to TRBD2. V was pared by 3 bases and J by 6 bases, with 6 bases of the junction left unmatched. CDR1 and CDR2 from the germline V gene are DFQATT and SNEGSKA (reference sequence). CDR3 size: 15 residues.

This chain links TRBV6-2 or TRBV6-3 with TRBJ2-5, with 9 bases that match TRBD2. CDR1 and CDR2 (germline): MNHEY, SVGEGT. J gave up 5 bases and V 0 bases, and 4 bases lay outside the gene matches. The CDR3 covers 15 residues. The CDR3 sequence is CASSYSSGGEETQYF. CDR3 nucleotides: TGTGCCAGCAGTTACTCTAGCGGGGGCGAGGAGACCCAGTACTTC.

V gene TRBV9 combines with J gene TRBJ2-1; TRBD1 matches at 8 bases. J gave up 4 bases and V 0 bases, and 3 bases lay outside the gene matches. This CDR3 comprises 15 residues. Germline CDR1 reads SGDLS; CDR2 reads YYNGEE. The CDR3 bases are TGTGCCAGCAGCGTAGCAGGACAGGGATACAATGAGCAGTTCTTC. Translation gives CASSVAGQGYNEQFF.

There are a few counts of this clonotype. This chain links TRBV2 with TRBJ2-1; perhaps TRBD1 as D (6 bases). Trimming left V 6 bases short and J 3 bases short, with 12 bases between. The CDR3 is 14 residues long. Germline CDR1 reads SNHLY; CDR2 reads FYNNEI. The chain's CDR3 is CASSPGTFYNEQFF. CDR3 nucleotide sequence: TGTGCCAGCAGCCCCGGGACATTCTACAATGAGCAGTTCTTC.

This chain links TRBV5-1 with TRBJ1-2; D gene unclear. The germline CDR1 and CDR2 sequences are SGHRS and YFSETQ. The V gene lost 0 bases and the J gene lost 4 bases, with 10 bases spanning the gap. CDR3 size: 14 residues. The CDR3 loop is CASSLVPERYGYTF. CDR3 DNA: TGCGCCAGCAGCTTGGTCCCAGAACGCTATGGCTACACCTTC.

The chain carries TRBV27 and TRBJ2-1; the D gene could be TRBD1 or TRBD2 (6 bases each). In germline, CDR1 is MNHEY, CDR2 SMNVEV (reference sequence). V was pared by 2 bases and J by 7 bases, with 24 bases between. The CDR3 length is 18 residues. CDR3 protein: CASSLGGPRQSPWNEQFF. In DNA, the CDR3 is TGTGCCAGCAGTTTAGGGGGGCCGAGACAATCGCCGTGGAATGAGCAGTTCTTC.

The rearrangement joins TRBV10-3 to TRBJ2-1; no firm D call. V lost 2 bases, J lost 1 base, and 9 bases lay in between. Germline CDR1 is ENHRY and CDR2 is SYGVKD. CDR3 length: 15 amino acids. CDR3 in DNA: TGTGCCATCAGTGAGGGTGATCCATCCTACAATGAGCAGTTCTTC. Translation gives CAISEGDPSYNEQFF.

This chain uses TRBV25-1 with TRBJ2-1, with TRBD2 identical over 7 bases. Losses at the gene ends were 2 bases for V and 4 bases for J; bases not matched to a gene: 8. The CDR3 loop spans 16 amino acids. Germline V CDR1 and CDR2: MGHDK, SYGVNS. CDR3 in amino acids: CASSELGGGLYNEQFF. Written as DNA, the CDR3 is TGTGCCAGCAGTGAACTTGGCGGGGGACTTTACAATGAGCAGTTCTTC.

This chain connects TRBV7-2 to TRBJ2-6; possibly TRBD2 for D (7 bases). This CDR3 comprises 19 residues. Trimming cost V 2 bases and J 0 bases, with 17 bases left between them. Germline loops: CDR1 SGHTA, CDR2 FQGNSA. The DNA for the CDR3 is TGTGCCAGCAGCTTAATAACAGGGACTACCTTCTCTGGGGCCAACGTCCTGACTTTC. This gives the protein CASSLITGTTFSGANVLTF.

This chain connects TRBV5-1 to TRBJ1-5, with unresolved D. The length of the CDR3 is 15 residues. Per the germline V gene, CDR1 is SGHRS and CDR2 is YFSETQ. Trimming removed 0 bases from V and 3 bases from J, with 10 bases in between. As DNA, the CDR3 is TGCGCCAGCAGCTTGGATGGTATTAACAATCAGCCCCAGCATTTT. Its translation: CASSLDGINNQPQHF.

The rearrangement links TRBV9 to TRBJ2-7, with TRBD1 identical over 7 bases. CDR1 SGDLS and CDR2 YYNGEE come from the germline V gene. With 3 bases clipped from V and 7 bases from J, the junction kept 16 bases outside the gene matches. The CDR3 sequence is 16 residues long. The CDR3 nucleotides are TGTGCCAGCAGCGCTGCCGGAACAGGGGTCCGAGGGGAGCAGTACTTC. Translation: CASSAAGTGVRGEQYF. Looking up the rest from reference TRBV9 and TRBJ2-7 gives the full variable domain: DSGVTQTPKHLITATGQRVTLRCSPRSGDLSVYWYQQSLDQGLQFLIQYYNGEERAKGNILERFSAQQFPDLHSELNLSSLELGDSALYFCASSAAGTGVRGEQYFGPGTRLTVT.

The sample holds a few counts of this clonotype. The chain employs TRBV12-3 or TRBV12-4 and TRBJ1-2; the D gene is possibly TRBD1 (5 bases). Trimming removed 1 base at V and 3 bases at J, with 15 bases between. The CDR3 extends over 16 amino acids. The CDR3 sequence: CASSLEGGEGYYGYTF. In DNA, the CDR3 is TGTGCCAGCAGTTTAGAGGGAGGGGAAGGATACTATGGCTACACCTTC.

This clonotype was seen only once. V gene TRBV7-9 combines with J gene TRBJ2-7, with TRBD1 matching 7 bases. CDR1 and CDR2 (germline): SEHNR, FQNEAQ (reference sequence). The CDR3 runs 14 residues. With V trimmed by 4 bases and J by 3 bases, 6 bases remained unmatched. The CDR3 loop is CASSSLTGSYEQYF. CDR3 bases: TGTGCCAGCAGCTCTCTGACAGGGAGCTACGAGCAGTACTTC.

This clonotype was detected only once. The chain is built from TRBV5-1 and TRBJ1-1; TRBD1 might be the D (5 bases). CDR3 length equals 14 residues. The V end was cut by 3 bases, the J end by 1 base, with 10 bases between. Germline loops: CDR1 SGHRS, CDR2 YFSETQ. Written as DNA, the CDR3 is TGCGCCAGCAGCTGGGACTTCCCGAACACTGAAGCTTTCTTT. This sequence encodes CASSWDFPNTEAFF. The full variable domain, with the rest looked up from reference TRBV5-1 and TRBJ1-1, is KAGVTQTPRYLIKTRGQQVTLSCSPISGHRSVSWYQQTPGQGLQFLFEYFSETQRNKGNFPGRFSGRQFSNSRSEMNVSTLELGDSALYLCASSWDFPNTEAFFGQGTRLTVV.

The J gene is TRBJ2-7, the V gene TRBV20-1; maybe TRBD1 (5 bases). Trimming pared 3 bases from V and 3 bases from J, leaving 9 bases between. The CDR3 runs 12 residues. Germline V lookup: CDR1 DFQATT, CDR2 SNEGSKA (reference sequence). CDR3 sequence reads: CSASRGYYEQYF. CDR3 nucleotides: TGCAGTGCTAGTAGGGGATACTACGAGCAGTACTTC.

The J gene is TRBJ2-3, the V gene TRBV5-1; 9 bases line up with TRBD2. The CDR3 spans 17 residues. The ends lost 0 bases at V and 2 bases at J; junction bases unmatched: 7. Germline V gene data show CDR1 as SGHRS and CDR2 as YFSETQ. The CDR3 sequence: CASSLEASGTYTDTQYF. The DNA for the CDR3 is TGCGCCAGCAGCTTGGAGGCTAGCGGGACGTACACAGATACGCAGTATTTT.

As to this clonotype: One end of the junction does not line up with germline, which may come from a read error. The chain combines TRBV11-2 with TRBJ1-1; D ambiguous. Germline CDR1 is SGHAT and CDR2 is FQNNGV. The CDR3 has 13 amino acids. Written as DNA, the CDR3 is TGTGCCAACAGCTTCTCTGGGGACACTGAAGCTTTCTTT. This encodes CANSFSGDTEAFF.

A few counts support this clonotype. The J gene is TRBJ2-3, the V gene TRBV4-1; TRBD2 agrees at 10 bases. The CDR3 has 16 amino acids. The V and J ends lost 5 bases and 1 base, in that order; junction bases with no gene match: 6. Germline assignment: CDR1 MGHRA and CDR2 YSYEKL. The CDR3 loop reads CASSNRLAGRTDTQYF. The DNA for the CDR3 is TGCGCCAGCAGCAACAGACTAGCGGGCCGCACAGATACGCAGTATTTT.